This record concerns one TCR beta chain sequence. The antigen is not known. Time point reported: baseline, week 1 (first vaccination visit). Regarding treatment: pre-vaccination baseline after standard-of-care therapy. The data stem from a study of a mutant IDH1 vaccine in newly diagnosed glioma. Background on the study: It was radiotherapy, temozolomide, or both that patients received previously, with most receiving both.

Generated by immunoSEQ multiplex PCR, the TCRdb table keeps only in-frame clones and is missing some. The table includes tens of thousands of clones, roughly 89% detected once. Study conclusions and caveats: The study observed vaccine-induced immune responses in more than 80% of patients.

The CDR3 runs to 13 residues. Germline CDR1 and CDR2: SNHLY and FYNNEI. Trimming cost V 8 bases and J 1 base, with 9 bases left between them. The material was PBMCs, obtained from a glioma patient treated with radiotherapy, temozolomide or both. This clonotype was obtained from a man between 40 and 49 years old with glioma. V is TRBV2 and J is TRBJ2-1; D not certain. In nucleotides, the CDR3 is TGTGCCAGCGCGCCGTATTCCTACAATGAGCAGTTCTTC. This encodes CASAPYSYNEQFF. Together with reference TRBV2 and TRBJ2-1, the CDR3 gives the full variable domain: EPEVTQTPSHQVTQMGQEVILRCVPISNHLYFYWYRQILGQKVEFLVSFYNNEISEKSEIFDDQFSVERPDGSNFTLKIRSTKLEDSAMYFCASAPYSYNEQFFGPGTRLTVL.